This TCR beta chain comes out of a study of shared clonotypes between healthy human individuals. As concerns this clone: Its antigen is currently unknown.

Study-level findings and limits: Depth was large, yet rarefaction showed that sorted-subset sequencing was incomplete. The study found about 5% of naive CD4 clonotypes shared across a few donors.

A CD45RA-negative memory subset and a CD45RA+ naive subset were separated from the CD4+ cells. CDR1 SNHLY and CDR2 FYNNEI come from the germline V gene. Trimming left V 6 bases short and J 5 bases short, with 22 bases between. The CDR3 has 16 amino acids. Repertoires were generated with immunoSEQ multiplex PCR, while TCRdb's copy carries only in-frame clones and drops some. The sample has roughly 2,500,000 clones, over 85% seen once. This clonotype was obtained from a man between 18 and 35 years old in good health. Some clones in this sample may be carry-over from other donors' samples. The chain combines TRBV2 with TRBJ1-2, with no clear D. Sequenced input: naive CD4+ T cells from PBMCs. As for subset: CD45RA+ positively selected. The CDR3 DNA reads TGTGCCAGCAGGACGGGTGGTGTCAGGAGTACTTATGGCTACACCTTC. This sequence encodes CASRTGGVRSTYGYTF. The full variable domain, completed using reference TRBV2 and TRBJ1-2, is EPEVTQTPSHQVTQMGQEVILRCVPISNHLYFYWYRQILGQKVEFLVSFYNNEISEKSEIFDDQFSVERPDGSNFTLKIRSTKLEDSAMYFCASRTGGVRSTYGYTFGSGTRLTVV.